This entry describes one T cell receptor (beta chain). The repertoire was sequenced with immunoSEQ multiplex PCR; TCRdb's copy has only in-frame clones and lacks some. The sample lists 80,000 to 95,000 clones, 60% to 80% occurring once. This sample was included in a study of CD8 T cell repertoires and HIV-1 epitope variants. V was cut by 0 bases and J by 4 bases, with 12 bases left in between. The CDR3 is 15 residues long. Germline assignment: CDR1 SGHAT and CDR2 FQNNGV. The TCR originated in a male donor with HIV. The V gene is TRBV11-2, the J gene TRBJ1-1; D is unresolved. Sequenced: uncultured baseline CD8+ T cells from peripheral blood mononuclear cells (PBMCs). The CDR3, as DNA: TGTGCCAGCAGCTTAGATCTTGTTGGGTCCACTGAAGCTTTCTTT. It specifies CASSLDLVGSTEAFF. The full variable domain, its missing parts supplied by reference TRBV11-2 and TRBJ1-1, is EAGVAQSPRYKIIEKRQSVAFWCNPISGHATLYWYQQILGQGPKLLIQFQNNGVVDDSQLPKDRFSAERLKGVDSTLKIQPAKLEDSAVYLCASSLDLVGSTEAFFGQGTRLTVV.